This T cell receptor (beta chain) stems from a study of blood T cell repertoires in COVID-19. Study summary: Material from acute and convalescent COVID-19 was sourced from the United States, Italy and Spain.

Trimming left V 6 bases short and J 1 base short, with 13 bases between. CDR1 and CDR2 (germline): SGDLS, YYNGEE. The CDR3 sequence is 15 residues long. This clone was seen repeatedly, ten times or more. Generated by immunoSEQ multiplex PCR, the TCRdb table keeps only in-frame clones and is missing some. This sample has 120,000 to 150,000 clones, with 87% found just once. Sequenced sample: peripheral blood. The genes are TRBV9 and TRBJ2-2; D is possibly TRBD2 (6 bases). The TCR sequence derives from a man aged 50-59 years who had recovered from COVID-19. The CDR3 coding sequence is TGTGCCAGCACCGGTGGAGGGATGAACACCGGGGAGCTGTTTTTT. It codes for CASTGGGMNTGELFF.